Below are 9 T cell receptor beta chains sequenced from a single sample in a study of cytomegalovirus exposure and HLA in healthy donors. The study ran its PCR with 60 Vbeta and 13 Jbeta primers. Clones were read by immunoSEQ multiplex PCR, and TCRdb kept only the in-frame ones, dropping some. The table lists more than 140,000 clones, 60% to 80% of them singletons. The sequenced material came from PBMCs. The receptors shown here come from a female donor in good health and CMV-seronegative.

The gene calls are TRBV28 and TRBJ1-2, with 11 bases matching TRBD1. This CDR3 spans 12 amino acids. The junction had 1 base not matched to a gene; V was cut back by 6 bases and J by 7 bases. CDR1 and CDR2 from the germline V gene are MDHEN and SYDVKM. This chain's CDR3 is CASRDRGLGYTF. The CDR3, as DNA: TGTGCCAGCAGGGACAGGGGGCTTGGCTACACCTTC.

The chain combines TRBV4-2 with TRBJ2-5, with 9 bases lining up with TRBD2. The J call is in doubt because the DNA end fits TRBJ2-7 better. The V gene's germline CDR1 is LGHNA and CDR2 YNFKEQ. The CDR3 extends over 16 amino acids. The CDR3 bases are TGTGCCAGCAGCCAAGATCGAGCGGGGGGCTCGCCCGAGCAGTACTTC. Protein product: CASSQDRAGGSPEQYF.

V and J are TRBV6-6 and TRBJ1-6, with TRBD1 matching 7 bases. Germline values: CDR1 MNHNY, CDR2 SVGAGI (reference sequence). This CDR3 is built from 12 residues. J gave up 16 bases and V 0 bases, and 3 bases lay outside the gene matches. CDR3 in DNA: TGTGCCAGCAGTTACTCCGACAGGGAGCTCCACTTT. It encodes CASSYSDRELHF.

The rearrangement joins TRBV21-1 to TRBJ2-1; TRBD1, the D gene given by the table, was not confirmed from the DNA. TRBV21-1 is noted as a pseudogene. The CDR3 covers 18 residues. The CDR3 DNA reads as TGTGCCAGCAACAAACCGCCAAGACAGGGGTGGTCCTACAATGAGCAGTTCTTC. Its protein product is CASNKPPRQGWSYNEQFF.

The chain couples TRBV14 to TRBJ1-3; perhaps TRBD1 as D (5 bases). V was clipped by 11 bases and J by 0 bases, with 8 bases between them. CDR1 SGHDN and CDR2 FVKESK come from the germline V gene. This CDR3 has 12 amino acids. The DNA of the CDR3 is TGTGCCGGGGACTCCTCTGGAAACACCATATATTTT. Its protein product is CAGDSSGNTIYF.

This clone is a singleton in its sample. V and J are TRBV7-9 and TRBJ1-6; 9 nucleotides line up with TRBD1. Germline assignment: CDR1 SEHNR and CDR2 FQNEAQ (reference sequence). There are 14 residues in the CDR3. V lost 6 bases to trimming and J lost 10 bases; unmatched junction nucleotides: 7. CDR3 sequence (DNA): TGTGCCAGCAGACAGACAGGGGGGAGATCACCCCTCCACTTT. Translated: CASRQTGGRSPLHF.

V usage is TRBV2 and J usage is TRBJ2-5; D ambiguous. The DNA end lines up better with TRBJ2-7; the J call may be wrong. The CDR3 runs to 12 residues. Germline V lookup: CDR1 SNHLY, CDR2 FYNNEI. The CDR3 region has the DNA TGTGCCAGCAAAGACAACTCCTACGAGCAGTACTTC. Encoded protein: CASKDNSYEQYF.

The chain couples TRBV19 to TRBJ2-1; 7 positions agree with TRBD1. Trimming took 5 bases from V and 4 from J; bases not matched to a gene: 8. This CDR3 has 15 residues. The V gene's germline CDR1 is LNHDA and CDR2 SQIVND (reference sequence). CDR3 protein: CASSSTGVGYNEQFF. The CDR3 region has the DNA TGTGCCAGTAGTTCTACAGGGGTTGGATACAATGAGCAGTTCTTC.

The gene calls are TRBV7-8 and TRBJ2-3; the match to TRBD1 covers 7 bases. J lost 3 bases, V lost 1 base, and 1 base had no gene match. Germline assignment: CDR1 SGHVS and CDR2 FQNEAQ. The CDR3 extends over 14 amino acids. The CDR3 spells CASSLDRGTDTQYF. CDR3 sequence (DNA): TGTGCCAGCAGCTTAGACAGGGGAACAGATACGCAGTATTTT. The full variable domain, in which reference TRBV7-8 and TRBJ2-3 provide the parts outside the CDR3, is GAGVSQSPRYKVAKRGQDVALRCDPISGHVSLFWYQQALGQGPEFLTYFQNEAQLDKSGLPSDRFFAERPEGSVSTLKIQRTQQEDSAVYLCASSLDRGTDTQYFGPGTRLTVL.